This T cell receptor (beta chain) was observed in a study of blood T cell repertoires in COVID-19. Study details: Sites across the United States, Italy and Spain contributed samples from acute and convalescent COVID-19.

This CDR3 is built from 14 residues. V lost 3 bases, J lost 4 bases, and 12 bases lay in between. The germline V gene encodes CDR1 LGHDT and CDR2 YNNKEL (reference sequence). Source study methods: Quantification of nucleated cells was approximated via reference gene primer amplification. Sequencing used immunoSEQ multiplex PCR; TCRdb keeps in-frame clones, though not all of them. That table furnishes V, J and clone size, whereas the DNA furnished D and trimming. Found here are 180,000 or so clones, about 80% of them singletons; the top ten hold 2.6%. The J gene is TRBJ1-1, the V gene TRBV3-1 (or the pseudogene TRBV3-2); D ambiguous. Sequencing was performed on peripheral blood. The sequence was collected from a human donor with acute or convalescent COVID-19. The donor label of this sample is uncertain. The CDR3 sequence is CASSQVPASTEAFF. CDR3 nucleotides: TGTGCCAGCAGCCAGGTCCCGGCTAGCACTGAAGCTTTCTTT.